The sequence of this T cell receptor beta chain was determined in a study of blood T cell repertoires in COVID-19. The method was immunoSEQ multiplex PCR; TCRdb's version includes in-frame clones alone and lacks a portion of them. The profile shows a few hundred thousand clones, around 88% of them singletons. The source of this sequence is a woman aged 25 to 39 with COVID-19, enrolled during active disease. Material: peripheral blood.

CDR3 in DNA: TGTGCCAGCAGCCAAGATCAGTTAAACACTGAAGCTTTCTTT. This codes for CASSQDQLNTEAFF. V gene TRBV3-1 (or the pseudogene TRBV3-2) combines with J gene TRBJ1-1; D remains ambiguous. The germline V gene has CDR1 LGHDT and CDR2 YNNKEL (reference sequence). Trimming shortened V by 0 bases and J by 2 bases, and 7 bases separated the two germline ends. The CDR3 spans 14 residues.